These 18 T cell receptor beta chains were sequenced from one sample in a study of T cells after yellow fever vaccination. In TCRdb, the 5' RACE reads were re-called with MiXCR into one record per CDR3 protein. The sample records approximately 27,000 distinct CDR3 sequences, 4.5% to 7% being singletons. The sample in question was PBMCs, either bulk or a sorted T-cell subset (CD4+, CD8+, memory, or dextramer-sorted; not recorded which), obtained 15 days after the yellow fever booster vaccination. These TCRs come from a man aged 25 to 40 who received the YFV17D yellow fever vaccine.

This clonotype has at least ten counts. The rearrangement joins TRBV9 to TRBJ2-7; 10 nucleotides agree with TRBD2. With V trimmed by 4 bases and J by 1 base, 2 bases remained unmatched. The CDR3 length is 14 residues. In germline, CDR1 is SGDLS, CDR2 YYNGEE. This CDR3 is CASSSSGGSYEQYF. As DNA, the CDR3 is TGTGCCAGCAGCTCTAGCGGGGGTTCCTACGAGCAGTACTTC.

This clonotype was observed at least ten times. The chain recombines TRBV7-2 with TRBJ2-5, with a possible D match to TRBD2 (6 bases). Germline CDR1 SGHTA, CDR2 FQGNSA. The V end lost 5 bases, the J end lost 7 bases, and 14 bases lay between the germline ends. This CDR3 has 13 amino acids. CDR3: CASSLGVGGTQYF. Here the CDR3 DNA reads TGTGCCAGCAGCCTCGGGGTCGGGGGGACCCAGTACTTC.

This clonotype was observed many times. This chain links TRBV5-5 with TRBJ2-1; no firm D call. CDR1 is SGHKS and CDR2 is YYEKEE in the germline V gene (reference sequence). There are 11 residues in the CDR3. V was cut by 4 bases and J by 6 bases, with 5 bases left in between. As DNA, the CDR3 is TGTGCCAGCAGCGCCCGCAATGAGCAGTTCTTC. Translation: CASSARNEQFF.

At least ten counts were recorded for this clonotype. V gene TRBV6-5 combines with J gene TRBJ2-3; 8 bases are shared with TRBD1. Germline V gene lookup returns CDR1 MNHEY and CDR2 SVGAGI. The CDR3 has 11 amino acids. J was trimmed by 11 bases and V by 6 bases; bases with no gene match: 4. CDR3: CASSHGTGQYF. DNA of the CDR3: TGTGCCAGCAGCCACGGGACAGGGCAGTATTTT.

This clonotype was detected ten times or more. CDR3: CASSARGGDYGYTF. DNA of the CDR3: TGCGCCAGCTCCGCCCGGGGCGGTGACTATGGCTACACCTTC. The chain combines TRBV5-1 with TRBJ1-2; D perhaps matches TRBD1 (5 bases). V lost 7 bases and J lost 3, with 16 bases in between. CDR3 length equals 14 residues. Per the germline V gene, CDR1 is SGHRS and CDR2 is YFSETQ.

At least ten counts were recorded for this clonotype. V and J are TRBV4-3 and TRBJ2-7; 10 nucleotides agree with TRBD1. From germline, CDR1 is LGHNA and CDR2 YSLEER. V dropped 0 bases and J dropped 2; count of bases not matched to a gene: 7. The CDR3 contains 17 residues. The CDR3 coding sequence is TGCGCCAGCAGCCAAGATTGGGCGGGACAGGGGACCTACGAGCAGTACTTC. The encoded protein is CASSQDWAGQGTYEQYF.

At least ten counts were recorded for this clonotype. The chain joins TRBV24-1 to TRBJ1-2, with D unresolved. The CDR3 length is 14 residues. V lost 5 bases and J lost 3, with 12 bases in between. Per germline, CDR1 KGHDR and CDR2 SFDVKD. CDR3 DNA sequence: TGTGCCACCAGTGCCGGACCGTCGTACTATGGCTACACCTTC. Its protein product is CATSAGPSYYGYTF.

This clonotype has ten or more counts. This rearrangement joins TRBV27 to TRBJ2-5; D gene unclear. This CDR3 is 13 amino acids long. Per germline, CDR1 MNHEY and CDR2 SMNVEV (reference sequence). Deletions cut 5 bases from V and 1 base from J, with 8 bases between. The CDR3 DNA is TGTGCCAGCAGTCGTCGGCCCCAAGAGACCCAGTACTTC. Amino acids: CASSRRPQETQYF.

In this sample, this clonotype is medium-sized. The V and J genes are TRBV12-3 or TRBV12-4 and TRBJ2-1; 8 nucleotides align to TRBD2. After removal of 3 bases from V and 8 bases from J, the junction contained 6 bases not matched to a gene. The CDR3 spans 14 residues. The CDR3 DNA reads TGTGCCAGCAGTTTCGGGACTAGGATGGATGAGCAGTTCTTC. It yields the protein CASSFGTRMDEQFF.

This clonotype occurred many times. The V and J genes are TRBV7-6 and TRBJ2-3; 7 bases agree with TRBD1. There are 16 residues in the CDR3. Germline values: CDR1 SGHVS, CDR2 FNYEAQ. The junction had 7 bases not matched to a gene; V was cut back by 1 base and J by 3 bases. CDR3 sequence (DNA): TGTGCCAGCAGCTTAGAAGACAGGGTCGGAACAGATACGCAGTATTTT. It yields the protein CASSLEDRVGTDTQYF.

This clonotype was seen repeatedly, ten times or more. The chain couples TRBV7-2 to TRBJ2-5, with TRBD2 matching 8 bases. Looked up from germline, CDR1 is SGHTA and CDR2 is FQGNSA. This CDR3 has 17 residues. V shed 2 bases, J shed 4 bases, and the junction held 12 bases outside the gene matches. CDR3 sequence: CASSLLSSGKGRETQYF. The CDR3 nucleotides are TGTGCCAGCAGCTTATTGAGTAGCGGGAAAGGTAGAGAGACCCAGTACTTC.

This clonotype was seen repeatedly, ten times or more. The J gene is TRBJ2-1, the V gene TRBV7-3; D is ambiguous. Per the germline V gene, CDR1 is SGHTA and CDR2 is FQGTGA. The CDR3 is made up of 15 amino acids. Trimming left V 3 bases short and J 3 bases short, with 12 bases between. The CDR3 sequence: CASSFQPRSYNEQFF. The DNA for the CDR3 is TGTGCCAGCAGCTTTCAGCCTAGGAGCTACAATGAGCAGTTCTTC.

The sample holds many counts of this clonotype. The V and J genes are TRBV19 and TRBJ1-2, with D maybe TRBD1 (6 bases). Germline V gene sequence: CDR1 LNHDA, CDR2 SQIVND (reference sequence). Trimming removed 1 base at V and 8 bases at J, with 11 bases between. This CDR3 has 13 amino acids. For the CDR3, the DNA is TGTGCCAGTAGTATAGGACAGGCTAGGGGCTACACCTTC. Protein: CASSIGQARGYTF.

This clonotype was recorded many times. The V call is TRBV5-5, the J call TRBJ2-5, with 15 bases matching TRBD2. The V and J ends lost 6 bases and 4 bases, in that order; junction bases with no gene match: 13. Per the germline V gene, CDR1 is SGHKS and CDR2 is YYEKEE (reference sequence). The CDR3 runs to 18 residues. The CDR3 sequence: CASTPGLAGGQGVETQYF. The CDR3 nucleotides are TGTGCCAGCACCCCGGGACTAGCGGGAGGTCAGGGTGTAGAGACCCAGTACTTC.

The table lists this clonotype with many counts. The chain recombines TRBV7-2 with TRBJ2-3; tentative D call: TRBD2 (5 bases). V was trimmed by 2 bases and J by 7 bases, leaving 16 bases between them. This CDR3 is built from 15 residues. The germline CDR1 and CDR2 sequences are SGHTA and FQGNSA. Written as DNA, the CDR3 is TGTGCCAGCAGCTTATCCCCACCGAGGGTTAATACGCAGTATTTT. Encoded protein: CASSLSPPRVNTQYF.

This clonotype was detected ten times or more. The chain recombines TRBV5-6 with TRBJ2-6, with 11 bases identical to TRBD2. The CDR3 covers 19 residues. Germline trimming cut 2 bases from V and 0 bases from J; bases unmatched to any gene: 7. Germline CDR1 SGHDT, CDR2 YYEEEE. DNA of the CDR3: TGTGCCAGCAGCTTCCCCTCTAGCGGGAGGTTCTCTGGGGCCAACGTCCTGACTTTC. Protein: CASSFPSSGRFSGANVLTF.

A word on this clonotype: A much larger clone differs from this one at a single base, so this may be a read error. The V and J genes are TRBV5-6 and TRBJ2-6, with D possibly being TRBD2 (5 bases). Trimming pared 3 bases from V and 1 base from J, leaving 20 bases between. The CDR3 is 19 amino acids. The germline CDR1 and CDR2 sequences are SGHDT and YYEEEE. CDR3 protein: CASSSTGRRRPSGANVLTF. DNA for the CDR3: TGTGCCAGCAGCTCTACGGGTCGGAGGAGGCCTTCTGGGGCCAACGTCCTGACTTTC. Supplemented by reference TRBV5-6 and TRBJ2-6, the full variable domain reads DAGVTQSPTHLIKTRGQQVTLRCSPKSGHDTVSWYQQALGQGPQFIFQYYEEEERQRGNFPDRFSGHQFPNYSSELNVNALLLGDSALYLCASSSTGRRRPSGANVLTFGAGSRLTVL.

Many counts were recorded for this clonotype. The CDR3 reads CASSLSVNPSTDTQYF. The CDR3 region has the DNA TGTGCCAGCTCCCTTAGCGTCAACCCCTCCACAGATACGCAGTATTTT. The chain couples TRBV18 to TRBJ2-3; D perhaps matches TRBD2 (5 bases). The germline V and J ends were trimmed by 6 bases and 2 bases, with 18 bases remaining between them. CDR3 size: 16 residues. In germline, CDR1 is KGHSH, CDR2 LQKENI.